A single sample gave rise to the 8 T cell receptor beta chains below, sequenced in a study of blood T cell repertoires in COVID-19. Clones were read by immunoSEQ multiplex PCR, and TCRdb kept only the in-frame ones, dropping some. The top ten hold approximately 0.85% of the sample, which has under 300,000 clones, approximately 91% seen once. The sample was peripheral blood. The source is a woman aged 35 to 49 who had recovered from COVID-19.

The rearrangement uses TRBV14 and TRBJ2-3, with 7 bases fitting TRBD2. CDR1 is SGHDN and CDR2 is FVKESK in the germline V gene. Trimming took 0 bases from V and 4 from J; bases not matched to a gene: 4. CDR3 length: 15 amino acids. CDR3 in DNA: TGTGCCAGCAGCCAAGAGCGGGGGATCCCAGATACGCAGTATTTT. It specifies CASSQERGIPDTQYF.

The chain carries TRBV5-1 and TRBJ1-1; TRBD1 matches 8 bases. This CDR3 spans 16 amino acids. With 4 bases clipped from V and 1 base from J, the junction kept 9 bases outside the gene matches. Germline V gives CDR1 SGHRS, CDR2 YFSETQ. The CDR3 coding sequence is TGCGCCAGCAGCCCCCGACAGGGGCCGCCGAACACTGAAGCTTTCTTT. It is translated as CASSPRQGPPNTEAFF.

This chain uses TRBV19 with TRBJ1-4, with D tentatively TRBD1 (5 bases). This CDR3 has 16 residues. Trimming pared 1 base from V and 0 bases from J, leaving 9 bases between. Germline-derived CDR1 and CDR2 are LNHDA and SQIVND (reference sequence). CDR3 amino acids: CASSIGGFATNEKLFF. The DNA of the CDR3 is TGTGCCAGTAGTATAGGGGGCTTCGCAACTAATGAAAAACTGTTTTTT.

This clone was seen only a few times. The V and J genes are TRBV9 and TRBJ1-1; TRBD1 matches 8 bases. Germline CDR1 SGDLS, CDR2 YYNGEE. V shed 3 bases, J shed 1 base, and the junction held 8 bases outside the gene matches. The CDR3 spans 16 residues. The CDR3 loop is CASSAGDRTTNTEAFF. The CDR3 DNA is TGTGCCAGCAGCGCCGGGGACAGGACGACGAACACTGAAGCTTTCTTT. Full variable domain (outside the CDR3, taken from reference TRBV9 and TRBJ1-1): DSGVTQTPKHLITATGQRVTLRCSPRSGDLSVYWYQQSLDQGLQFLIQYYNGEERAKGNILERFSAQQFPDLHSELNLSSLELGDSALYFCASSAGDRTTNTEAFFGQGTRLTVV.

The chain employs TRBV7-9 and TRBJ2-1; tentative D call: TRBD2 (5 bases). The ends were cut back, 3 bases at V and 0 bases at J, with 21 bases in the middle. This CDR3 is 19 amino acids long. Germline CDR1 reads SEHNR; CDR2 reads FQNEAQ (reference sequence). The CDR3 here is CASSFTGVGASSSYNEQFF. The DNA of the CDR3 is TGTGCCAGCAGCTTTACGGGCGTGGGAGCCTCGAGCTCCTACAATGAGCAGTTCTTC.

This clone has just one count. The sample carries other DNA sequences with the same CDR3. This chain joins TRBV18 and TRBJ1-1, with 8 nucleotides matching TRBD1. The germline V gene encodes CDR1 KGHSH and CDR2 LQKENI. This CDR3 spans 12 amino acids. The ends lost 3 bases at V and 8 bases at J; junction bases unmatched: 2. The CDR3, as DNA: TGTGCCAGCTCACCCGACAGGGGAGAAGCTTTCTTT. Protein: CASSPDRGEAFF.

J is TRBJ2-7 and V is TRBV7-9; TRBD2 agrees at 7 bases. The CDR3 spans 14 residues. Trimming took 4 bases from V and 4 from J; bases not matched to a gene: 7. CDR1 is SEHNR, CDR2 FQNEAQ, per germline (reference sequence). The DNA for the CDR3 is TGTGCCAGCAGCTGGCCGGGGCGGGAGTACGAGCAGTACTTC. The encoded protein is CASSWPGREYEQYF. The full variable domain, in which reference TRBV7-9 and TRBJ2-7 provide the parts outside the CDR3, is DTGVSQNPRHKITKRGQNVTFRCDPISEHNRLYWYRQTLGQGPEFLTYFQNEAQLEKSRLLSDRFSAERPKGSFSTLEIQRTEQGDSAMYLCASSWPGREYEQYFGPGTRLTVT.

V and J are TRBV28 and TRBJ2-1; tentatively, D is TRBD2 (6 bases). Germline CDR1 and CDR2: MDHEN and SYDVKM. Trimming took 3 bases from V and 3 from J, leaving 9 bases between them. This CDR3 has 14 residues. The CDR3 loop reads CASSLDYRYNEQFF. CDR3 nucleotide sequence: TGTGCCAGCAGTTTGGACTACCGCTACAATGAGCAGTTCTTC.